Below, 28 T cell receptor beta chains from the same sample are listed, as sequenced in a study of shared clonotypes between healthy human individuals. This table comes from immunoSEQ multiplex PCR, and its TCRdb copy is limited to in-frame clones, with some not included. The data show a few million clones, about 90% seen once. Source material: naive CD4+ T cells from PBMCs. Regarding subset: CD45RA+ positively selected. The receptors shown here come from a man younger than 35 in good health. Some clones in this sample may be carry-over from other donors' samples.

V gene TRBV19 combines with J gene TRBJ2-3; D remains ambiguous. V dropped 6 bases and J dropped 0 bases, with 19 bases sitting between them. There are 17 residues in the CDR3. CDR1 LNHDA and CDR2 SQIVND come from the germline V gene (reference sequence). The CDR3 loop is CASSPSRGVPSTDTQYF. CDR3 DNA sequence: TGTGCCAGTAGCCCCTCTCGCGGAGTTCCCAGCACAGATACGCAGTATTTT.

This sequence joins TRBV19 and TRBJ1-1; 8 bases are a match to TRBD1. The V gene end was trimmed by 6 bases and the J gene end by 4 bases; junction bases not matched to a gene: 4. From germline, CDR1 is LNHDA and CDR2 SQIVND (reference sequence). The length of the CDR3 is 13 residues. The CDR3: CASRGQGGTEAFF. Here the CDR3 DNA reads TGTGCCAGTAGAGGACAGGGTGGCACTGAAGCTTTCTTT.

The chain has TRBV10-3 and TRBJ1-2, with TRBD1 identical over 8 bases. The CDR3 is made up of 13 amino acids. V shed 6 bases, J shed 8 bases, and the junction held 8 bases outside the gene matches. CDR1 is ENHRY, CDR2 SYGVKD, per germline. In nucleotides, the CDR3 is TGTGCCATCAGGAAGACAGGGGAGGAAGGCTACACCTTC. Its protein product is CAIRKTGEEGYTF.

The V call is TRBV5-1, the J call TRBJ1-2, with no clear D. CDR1 and CDR2 (germline): SGHRS, YFSETQ. Trimming cost V 5 bases and J 6 bases, with 11 bases left between them. The CDR3 contains 12 residues. In DNA, the CDR3 is TGCGCCAGCAGAAATGAGCAGGATGGCTACACCTTC. Protein product: CASRNEQDGYTF. The whole variable domain, remainder taken from reference TRBV5-1 and TRBJ1-2, is KAGVTQTPRYLIKTRGQQVTLSCSPISGHRSVSWYQQTPGQGLQFLFEYFSETQRNKGNFPGRFSGRQFSNSRSEMNVSTLELGDSALYLCASRNEQDGYTFGSGTRLTVV.

The chain joins TRBV6-1 to TRBJ1-5; TRBD1 matches 8 bases. Per germline, CDR1 MNHNS and CDR2 SASEGT. CDR3 length: 14 amino acids. V was clipped by 8 bases and J by 4 bases; unmatched bases: 7. The chain's CDR3 is CASARTGINQPQHF. DNA of the CDR3: TGTGCCAGCGCGAGGACAGGGATTAATCAGCCCCAGCATTTT.

V gene TRBV7-2 combines with J gene TRBJ2-1; tentatively, D is TRBD2 (6 bases). Germline CDR1 is SGHTA and CDR2 is FQGNSA. Trimming left V 2 bases short and J 5 bases short, with 7 bases between. The CDR3 contains 13 residues. Here the CDR3 reads CASSLLANNEQFF. The CDR3 region has the DNA TGTGCCAGCAGCTTACTAGCGAACAATGAGCAGTTCTTC.

This chain links TRBV6-5 with TRBJ1-6, with D maybe TRBD1 (6 bases). The CDR3 has 14 amino acids. Germline V gene lookup returns CDR1 MNHEY and CDR2 SVGAGI. Trimming cost V 7 bases and J 10 bases, with 17 bases left between them. CDR3 protein: CASNNRARYSPLHF. In nucleotides, the CDR3 is TGTGCCAGCAATAACAGGGCACGGTACTCACCCCTCCACTTT.

The chain uses TRBV11-2 and TRBJ2-5, with TRBD1 matching 7 bases. The DNA end favors TRBJ2-7, so the J call may be wrong. This CDR3 contains 13 residues. Germline CDR1 SGHAT, CDR2 FQNNGV. The CDR3 DNA reads as TGTGCCAGCAGCCGACAGGGTCCCTACGAGCAGTACTTC. It codes for CASSRQGPYEQYF.

This clone appeared once. The CDR3, as DNA: TGTGCCAGCAGCTTGGTTGGGAGAGGGGACAATGAGCAGTTCTTC. Amino acids: CASSLVGRGDNEQFF. This chain uses TRBV5-6 with TRBJ2-1; D tentatively reads TRBD1 or TRBD2 (5 bases each). This CDR3 is built from 15 residues. V lost 0 bases, J lost 5 bases, and 12 bases lay in between. Germline CDR1 is SGHDT and CDR2 is YYEEEE.

J is TRBJ2-7 and V is TRBV5-1; possible D gene TRBD2, 6 bases. Trimming removed 0 bases at V and 1 base at J, with 17 bases between. The CDR3 is made up of 17 amino acids. CDR1 is SGHRS and CDR2 is YFSETQ in the germline V gene. CDR3 DNA: TGCGCCAGCAGCTTGGCCCCCGCGGGACCCGGATCCTACGAGCAGTACTTC. As protein: CASSLAPAGPGSYEQYF.

The chain has TRBV6-6 and TRBJ1-3; no clear D gene. The germline CDR1 and CDR2 sequences are MNHNY and SVGAGI (reference sequence). CDR3 length equals 14 residues. V was shortened by 7 bases and J by 1 base, with 11 bases between the two germline ends. This CDR3 is CASTKDGSGNTIYF. CDR3 DNA sequence: TGTGCCAGCACCAAGGACGGATCTGGAAACACCATATATTTT.

The rearrangement joins TRBV18 to TRBJ2-5, with D tentatively TRBD1 (5 bases). The CDR3 loop spans 13 amino acids. With 5 bases removed from V and 1 base from J, the gap between germline ends came to 8 bases. Germline V gene lookup returns CDR1 KGHSH and CDR2 LQKENI. This CDR3 reads CASSSTVQETQYF. As DNA, the CDR3 is TGTGCCAGCTCATCGACAGTCCAAGAGACCCAGTACTTC.

The chain employs TRBV6-5 and TRBJ2-1; TRBD2 matches 11 bases. The CDR3 runs 15 residues. Germline trimming cut 5 bases from V and 7 bases from J; bases unmatched to any gene: 7. Germline V lookup: CDR1 MNHEY, CDR2 SVGAGI. This chain's CDR3 is CASSSSGRVWNEQFF. DNA of the CDR3: TGTGCCAGCAGTAGTAGCGGGAGGGTTTGGAATGAGCAGTTCTTC.

The gene calls are TRBV5-4 and TRBJ1-1; D remains unclear. This CDR3 contains 16 residues. Germline V gene lookup returns CDR1 SGHNT and CDR2 YYREEE (reference sequence). Trimming left V 0 bases short and J 8 bases short, with 20 bases between. Here the CDR3 DNA reads TGTGCCAGCAGCTTGGCCAGGCCTAGGGTAAATTCGGAAGCTTTCTTT. Translated, it gives CASSLARPRVNSEAFF.

The chain employs TRBV9 and TRBJ2-2, with TRBD2 matching 12 bases. Germline loops: CDR1 SGDLS, CDR2 YYNGEE. V was clipped by 2 bases and J by 4 bases; unmatched bases: 3. There are 16 residues in the CDR3. The CDR3 here is CASSVSSGRVTGELFF. The CDR3, as DNA: TGTGCCAGCAGCGTTTCTAGCGGGAGGGTCACCGGGGAGCTGTTTTTT.

The CDR3 nucleotides read TGTGCCAGCAGTGACTCCCGGCAGGGGCTCCCCTACGAGCAGTACTTC. Its translation: CASSDSRQGLPYEQYF. V and J are TRBV6-4 and TRBJ2-7, with D perhaps TRBD1 (6 bases). CDR1 is MRHNA, CDR2 SNTAGT, per germline. This CDR3 region has 16 residues. The ends were cut back, 0 bases at V and 2 bases at J, with 14 bases in the middle.

The rearrangement joins TRBV5-1 to TRBJ2-7; D uncertain. CDR3 length equals 12 residues. Per germline, CDR1 SGHRS and CDR2 YFSETQ. Trimming pared 6 bases from V and 2 bases from J, leaving 9 bases between. The CDR3 DNA reads TGCGCCAGCAAGGACGGGCCCTACGAGCAGTACTTC. Translation gives CASKDGPYEQYF.

The V gene is TRBV15, the J gene TRBJ2-3; 9 bases are shared with TRBD2. Trimming took 0 bases from V and 5 from J; bases not matched to a gene: 6. Per the germline V gene, CDR1 is LNHNV and CDR2 is YYDKDF (reference sequence). The CDR3 is made up of 16 amino acids. The CDR3 spells CATSREIAGVVDTQYF. The CDR3 coding sequence is TGTGCCACCAGCAGAGAAATAGCGGGAGTTGTAGATACGCAGTATTTT.

This chain connects TRBV30 to TRBJ1-5; possibly TRBD1 for D (6 bases). The CDR3 consists of 14 residues. Germline V CDR1 and CDR2: GTSNPN, SVGIG (reference sequence). Trimming stripped 3 bases from V and 6 bases from J, with 15 bases between. CDR3 region: CAWRRRGMSQPQHF. CDR3 bases: TGTGCCTGGAGGCGCAGGGGAATGAGTCAGCCCCAGCATTTT.

This chain joins TRBV4-2 and TRBJ2-5; 7 bases are shared with TRBD2. The V and J ends lost 0 bases and 4 bases, in that order; junction bases with no gene match: 5. CDR3 size: 15 residues. Looked up from germline, CDR1 is LGHNA and CDR2 is YNFKEQ. The CDR3 sequence: CASSQEAGEGETQYF. The CDR3 DNA reads TGTGCCAGCAGCCAAGAGGCGGGAGAGGGAGAGACCCAGTACTTC.

Concerning this clone: The junction differs from germline at one of its ends, possibly a read error. This CDR3 is also generated by other DNA sequences in the sample. The rearrangement uses TRBV29-1 and TRBJ1-5, with 9 bases lining up with TRBD1. The CDR3 is made up of 13 amino acids. CDR1 SQVTM and CDR2 ANQGSEA come from the germline V gene. The CDR3 bases are TGCAGCGTTAAAGACAGGGGGAATCAGCCCCAGCATTTT. Its translation is CSVKDRGNQPQHF.

The J gene is TRBJ2-1, the V gene TRBV5-1; the D gene is possibly TRBD2 (6 bases). Trimming pared 0 bases from V and 1 base from J, leaving 11 bases between. The CDR3 loop spans 16 amino acids. The germline CDR1 and CDR2 sequences are SGHRS and YFSETQ. CDR3 protein: CASSLVGGMSYNEQFF. The CDR3 nucleotides are TGCGCCAGCAGCTTGGTTGGCGGGATGTCCTACAATGAGCAGTTCTTC.

The chain has TRBV7-2 and TRBJ2-3; 13 bases match TRBD2. J was trimmed by 2 bases and V by 5 bases; bases with no gene match: 4. This CDR3 is 16 amino acids long. Germline-derived CDR1 and CDR2 are SGHTA and FQGNSA. The CDR3 loop reads CASSKLAGGLTDTQYF. CDR3 DNA: TGTGCCAGCAGCAAACTAGCGGGAGGGCTCACAGATACGCAGTATTTT.

The rearrangement uses TRBV9 and TRBJ2-1, with D possibly TRBD1 on 5 matching bases. The V gene's germline CDR1 is SGDLS and CDR2 YYNGEE. Trimming took 3 bases from V and 2 from J, leaving 12 bases between them. This CDR3 contains 15 residues. The CDR3 DNA is TGTGCCAGCAGCGGAGACGGACAAACCTACAATGAGCAGTTCTTC. Its protein is CASSGDGQTYNEQFF. Full variable domain (remainder filled in from reference TRBV9 and TRBJ2-1): DSGVTQTPKHLITATGQRVTLRCSPRSGDLSVYWYQQSLDQGLQFLIQYYNGEERAKGNILERFSAQQFPDLHSELNLSSLELGDSALYFCASSGDGQTYNEQFFGPGTRLTVL.

V usage is TRBV5-4 and J usage is TRBJ2-5, with D possibly matching TRBD1 (6 bases). The length of the CDR3 is 13 residues. V lost 4 bases, J lost 2 bases, and 9 bases lay in between. From germline, CDR1 is SGHNT and CDR2 YYREEE (reference sequence). The CDR3, as DNA: TGTGCCAGCAGCCAAGGACAGCAAGAGACCCAGTACTTC. Protein: CASSQGQQETQYF. The full variable domain, its missing parts supplied by reference TRBV5-4 and TRBJ2-5, is ETGVTQSPTHLIKTRGQQVTLRCSSQSGHNTVSWYQQALGQGPQFIFQYYREEENGRGNFPPRFSGLQFPNYSSELNVNALELDDSALYLCASSQGQQETQYFGPGTRLLVL.

The chain recombines TRBV7-9 with TRBJ1-1, with 10 bases that match TRBD1. Germline CDR1 and CDR2: SEHNR and FQNEAQ (reference sequence). V trimming: 7 bases; J trimming: 6 bases; junction bases outside the gene matches: 17. CDR3 length: 17 amino acids. The CDR3 coding sequence is TGTGCCAGCACCATGACAGGGGGCGCGTTAGTCTTCGCTGAAGCTTTCTTT. Its protein is CASTMTGGALVFAEAFF.

J is TRBJ2-7 and V is TRBV28; D is possibly TRBD1 or TRBD2 (5 bases each). This CDR3 spans 14 amino acids. V was clipped by 4 bases and J by 2 bases, with 12 bases between them. Germline V CDR1 and CDR2: MDHEN, SYDVKM. CDR3 nucleotides: TGTGCCAGCAGTTGGGACCGTGGCCCCTACGAGCAGTACTTC. It is translated as CASSWDRGPYEQYF.

The gene calls are TRBV9 and TRBJ2-1; 7 nucleotides line up with TRBD1. This CDR3 has 16 amino acids. Trimming took 0 bases from V and 5 from J; bases not matched to a gene: 8. The V gene's germline CDR1 is SGDLS and CDR2 YYNGEE. The CDR3 reads CASSVDHQGVNNEQFF. Written as DNA, the CDR3 is TGTGCCAGCAGCGTAGACCACCAGGGGGTCAACAATGAGCAGTTCTTC. Supplemented by reference TRBV9 and TRBJ2-1, the full variable domain reads DSGVTQTPKHLITATGQRVTLRCSPRSGDLSVYWYQQSLDQGLQFLIQYYNGEERAKGNILERFSAQQFPDLHSELNLSSLELGDSALYFCASSVDHQGVNNEQFFGPGTRLTVL.